This TCR beta chain was sequenced during a study of T cells in Graves' hyperthyroidism and ophthalmopathy. Study background: Staff took peripheral blood when the initial diagnosis was made, before any treatment began. Study-wide findings and caveats: Blood samples included most of the expanded thyroid clonotypes exceeding 0.001.

This clonotype appeared many times. Its antigen is not identified. Stable hyperthyroidism: no ophthalmopathy progression over 18 months of follow-up. The junction had 14 bases not matched to a gene; V was cut back by 3 bases and J by 6 bases. The V gene's germline CDR1 is SGHRS and CDR2 YFSETQ. There are 18 residues in the CDR3. From RNA transcripts, TCR beta CDR3 regions were amplified. Researchers ran a first-round RT-PCR on the TCR CDR3 using the HTBI primer set. TCRdb reprocessed the multiplex PCR reads via MiXCR and lists one record per CDR3 protein. The repertoire has 100,000 to 130,000 distinct CDR3 sequences, 15% to 20% of them found once; the top ten carry roughly 40%.

What was sequenced was blood. The chain combines TRBV5-1 with TRBJ2-2; TRBD1 matches at 10 bases. The source is a woman aged 50 to 60 with Graves' hyperthyroidism. The chain's CDR3 is CASSYQAIDRGQAGELFF. CDR3 sequence (DNA): TGCGCCAGCAGCTATCAGGCGATAGACAGGGGGCAGGCCGGGGAGCTGTTTTTT.